Listed below are T cell receptor beta chains from one sample, sequenced in a study of PD-L1 blockade in urothelial cancer. The table came from immunoSEQ multiplex PCR; TCRdb's copy has only in-frame clones and leaves some out. The sample has about 40,000 clones; approximately 84% are singletons. This sample comprised PBMCs, obtained around atezolizumab (anti-PD-L1) treatment. These receptors were obtained from a man between 65 and 79 years old with urothelial cancer. The CDR3 runs from the conserved cysteine through the conserved F or W. A D gene is named only where the DNA matches it firmly. Rows give clone size only sometimes, using once, few, many, or a class for an expanded clone.

J gene: TRBJ2-3
D gene: .
V gene: TRBV30
clone size: .
CDR3 DNA: TGTGCCAGCAGGGTTTTGGGCACAGATACGCAGTATTTT
CDR3 protein: CASRVLGTDTQYF

J gene: TRBJ1-2
D gene: TRBD1
V gene: TRBV5-6
clone size: .
CDR3 DNA: TGTGCCAGCAGCCCCAGGGGGGCAGGAAACTATGGCTACACCTTC
CDR3 protein: CASSPRGAGNYGYTF

J gene: TRBJ2-1
D gene: TRBD1
V gene: TRBV6-1
clone size: .
CDR3 DNA: TGTGCCAGCAGTGATGGCGGGACAGGGGACCATGAGCAGTTCTTC
CDR3 protein: CASSDGGTGDHEQFF

J gene: TRBJ2-5
D gene: .
V gene: TRBV28
clone size: .
CDR3 DNA: TGTGCCAGCAGTTTAGGAACAGCATATGAGACCCAGTACTTC
CDR3 protein: CASSLGTAYETQYF

J gene: TRBJ2-5
D gene: .
V gene: TRBV7-6
clone size: .
CDR3 DNA: TGTGCCAGCAGCCGCAGGACAGTTCAAGAGACCCAGTACTTC
CDR3 protein: CASSRRTVQETQYF

J gene: TRBJ1-3
D gene: .
V gene: TRBV6-6
clone size: once
CDR3 DNA: TGTGCCAGCACCTGGGGGACAAACTCTGGAAACACCATATATTTT
CDR3 protein: CASTWGTNSGNTIYF

J gene: TRBJ1-1
D gene: .
V gene: TRBV2
clone size: .
CDR3 DNA: TGTGCCAGCAGTGAATTTTTGGTACAAGTGAACACTGAAGCTTTCTTT
CDR3 protein: CASSEFLVQVNTEAFF

J gene: TRBJ1-3
D gene: TRBD1
V gene: TRBV5-1
clone size: .
CDR3 DNA: TGCGCCAGCAGCCCGGGACAGGGTACGGGTCGCGGAAACACCATATATTTT
CDR3 protein: CASSPGQGTGRGNTIYF

J gene: TRBJ1-5
D gene: .
V gene: TRBV6-1
clone size: .
CDR3 DNA: TGTGCCAGCAGTGAAATGGCGGTGAATCAGCCCCAGCATTTT
CDR3 protein: CASSEMAVNQPQHF

J gene: TRBJ2-7
D gene: TRBD1
V gene: TRBV5-4
clone size: .
CDR3 DNA: TGTGCCAGCAGCTCTAGGACAGGGGGCGAACGGGAGCAGTACTTC
CDR3 protein: CASSSRTGGEREQYF

J gene: TRBJ2-3
D gene: TRBD2
V gene: TRBV28
clone size: few
CDR3 DNA: TGTGCCAGCAGTTCGCGAGGAGCGGGGTTCACAGATACGCAGTATTTT
CDR3 protein: CASSSRGAGFTDTQYF

J gene: TRBJ2-2
D gene: TRBD1
V gene: TRBV30
clone size: .
CDR3 DNA: TGTGCCTGGACCAAACAGGGGGCCACCGGGGAGCTGTTTTTT
CDR3 protein: CAWTKQGATGELFF

J gene: TRBJ1-3
D gene: .
V gene: TRBV4-1
clone size: .
CDR3 DNA: TGCGCCAGCAGCCCTAGTGGTCTGGTGCGGCTATCTGGAAACACCATATATTTT
CDR3 protein: CASSPSGLVRLSGNTIYF

J gene: TRBJ2-1
D gene: TRBD2
V gene: TRBV5-1
clone size: .
CDR3 DNA: TGCGCCAGCAGCTTGGCCGGGACTAGCGACGAGCAGTTCTTC
CDR3 protein: CASSLAGTSDEQFF

J gene: TRBJ2-2
D gene: .
V gene: TRBV5-5
clone size: .
CDR3 DNA: TGTGCCAGCAGCTTACTCCTGGCGGTCACCGGGGAGCTGTTTTTT
CDR3 protein: CASSLLLAVTGELFF

J gene: TRBJ2-7
D gene: .
V gene: TRBV27
clone size: once
CDR3 DNA: TGTGCCGGCAGTCTAGATAGGGGAGGCGAGCAGTACTTC
CDR3 protein: CAGSLDRGGEQYF

J gene: TRBJ2-1
D gene: .
V gene: TRBV6-1
clone size: .
CDR3 DNA: TGTGCCAGCAGTGAAACAACAGGGAGTAGTGAGCAGTTCTTC
CDR3 protein: CASSETTGSSEQFF

J gene: TRBJ1-2
D gene: .
V gene: TRBV6-5
clone size: .
CDR3 DNA: TGTGCCAGCAGTTATGGTCAGGATGGCTACACCTTC
CDR3 protein: CASSYGQDGYTF